This record looks at one TCR beta chain sequence and its context. What it binds is not known. Trimming removed 2 bases from V and 8 bases from J, with 15 bases in between. The CDR3 has 14 residues. Germline loops: CDR1 MNHNS, CDR2 SASEGT. This specimen comes from a study of T cells after posttransplantation cyclophosphamide. Measured with immunoSEQ multiplex PCR; TCRdb has only the in-frame clones, and not every one. Of some 4,300 clones in the sample, about 73% were seen once. Sampled 1 year posttransplant, controls received myeloablative marrow transplants, methotrexate and a calcineurin inhibitor. General study results and limits: Tissue-infiltrating T cells from skin or gut overlapped little with blood T cells. After PTCy, TRB diversity resembled that of CNI/methotrexate controls. Later blood repertoires were often dominated by clones from the donor CD8+ memory compartment.

The receptor comes from a female patient aged 45-60 years who received an allogeneic stem cell transplant from an unrelated donor, was CMV-positive, and had acute and chronic GVHD. Some T cells here may be from the graft donor. The input for sequencing was PBMCs, taken 321 days after allogeneic stem cell transplant with calcineurin inhibitor and methotrexate. The chain uses TRBV6-1 and TRBJ1-2; D not resolved. CDR3 sequence reads: CASSEPSGLLGYTF. In nucleotides, the CDR3 is TGTGCCAGCAGTGAACCGAGCGGCCTTCTGGGCTACACCTTC.